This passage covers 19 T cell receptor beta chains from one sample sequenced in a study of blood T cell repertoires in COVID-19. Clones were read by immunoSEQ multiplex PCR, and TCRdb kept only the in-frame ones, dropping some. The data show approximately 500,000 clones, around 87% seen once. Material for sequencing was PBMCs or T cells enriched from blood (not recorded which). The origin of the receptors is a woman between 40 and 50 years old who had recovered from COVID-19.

This CDR3 reads CASSPGLAGSRETQYF. The CDR3, as DNA: TGTGCCAGCAGTCCTGGACTAGCGGGAAGTAGGGAGACCCAGTACTTC. The genes are TRBV5-4 and TRBJ2-5, with TRBD2 matching over 12 bases. From germline, CDR1 is SGHNT and CDR2 YYREEE (reference sequence). V lost 5 bases, J lost 5 bases, and 10 bases stayed unmatched. This CDR3 has 16 residues.

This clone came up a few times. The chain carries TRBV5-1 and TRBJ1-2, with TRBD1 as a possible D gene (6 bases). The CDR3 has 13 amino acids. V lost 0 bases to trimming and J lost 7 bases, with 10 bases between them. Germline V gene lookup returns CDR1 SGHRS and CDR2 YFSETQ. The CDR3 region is CASSLAGEGGYTF. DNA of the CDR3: TGCGCCAGCAGCTTGGCAGGGGAGGGTGGCTACACCTTC. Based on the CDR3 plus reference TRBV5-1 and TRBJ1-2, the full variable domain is KAGVTQTPRYLIKTRGQQVTLSCSPISGHRSVSWYQQTPGQGLQFLFEYFSETQRNKGNFPGRFSGRQFSNSRSEMNVSTLELGDSALYLCASSLAGEGGYTFGSGTRLTVV.

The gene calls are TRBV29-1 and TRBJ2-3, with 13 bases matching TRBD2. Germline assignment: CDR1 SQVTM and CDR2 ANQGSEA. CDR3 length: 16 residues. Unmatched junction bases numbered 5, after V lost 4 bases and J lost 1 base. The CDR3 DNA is TGCAGCGTTGTTGGGACTAGCGGGATTGGCACAGATACGCAGTATTTT. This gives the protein CSVVGTSGIGTDTQYF.

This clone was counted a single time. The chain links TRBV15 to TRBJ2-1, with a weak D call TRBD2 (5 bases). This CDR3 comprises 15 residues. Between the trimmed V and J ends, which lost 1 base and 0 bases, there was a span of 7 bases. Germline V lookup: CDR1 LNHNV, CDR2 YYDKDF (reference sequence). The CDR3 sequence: CATSRAGNSYNEQFF. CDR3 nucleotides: TGTGCCACCAGCAGAGCGGGAAACTCCTACAATGAGCAGTTCTTC.

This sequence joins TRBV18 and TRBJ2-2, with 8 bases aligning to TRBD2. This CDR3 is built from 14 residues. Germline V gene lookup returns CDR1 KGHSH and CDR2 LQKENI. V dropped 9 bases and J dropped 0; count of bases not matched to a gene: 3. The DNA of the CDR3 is TGTGCCAGTATGCGGGAGGCGAACACCGGGGAGCTGTTTTTT. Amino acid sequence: CASMREANTGELFF.

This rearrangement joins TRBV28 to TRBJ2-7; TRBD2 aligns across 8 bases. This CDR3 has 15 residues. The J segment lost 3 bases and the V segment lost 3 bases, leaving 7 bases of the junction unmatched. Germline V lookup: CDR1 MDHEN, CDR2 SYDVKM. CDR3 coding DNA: TGTGCCAGCAGTTTCACCGGGACTAGGAGCTACGAGCAGTACTTC. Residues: CASSFTGTRSYEQYF.

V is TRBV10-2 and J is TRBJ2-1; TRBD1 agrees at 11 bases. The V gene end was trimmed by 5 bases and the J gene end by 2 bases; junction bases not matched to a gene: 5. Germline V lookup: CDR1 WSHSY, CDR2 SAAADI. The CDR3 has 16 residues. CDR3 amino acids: CASSNQGQGAYNEQFF. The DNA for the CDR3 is TGCGCCAGCAGTAACCAGGGACAGGGGGCCTACAATGAGCAGTTCTTC.

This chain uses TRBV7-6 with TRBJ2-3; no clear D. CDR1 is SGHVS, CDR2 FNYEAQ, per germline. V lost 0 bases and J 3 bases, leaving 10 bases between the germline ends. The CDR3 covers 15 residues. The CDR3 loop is CASSLASPQTDTQYF. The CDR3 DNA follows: TGTGCCAGCAGCTTAGCGTCCCCCCAGACAGATACGCAGTATTTT.

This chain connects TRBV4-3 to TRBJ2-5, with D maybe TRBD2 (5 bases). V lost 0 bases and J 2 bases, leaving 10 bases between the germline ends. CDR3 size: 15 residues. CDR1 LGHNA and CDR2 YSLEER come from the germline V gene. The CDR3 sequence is CASSQDIARQETQYF. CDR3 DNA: TGCGCCAGCAGCCAAGATATAGCGCGGCAAGAGACCCAGTACTTC.

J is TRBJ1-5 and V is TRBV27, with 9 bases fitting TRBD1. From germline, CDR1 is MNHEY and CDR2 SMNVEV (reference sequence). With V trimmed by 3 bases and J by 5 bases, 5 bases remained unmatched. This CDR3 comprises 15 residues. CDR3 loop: CASSLGQGWDQPQHF. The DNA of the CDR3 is TGTGCCAGCAGTTTGGGACAGGGTTGGGATCAGCCCCAGCATTTT.

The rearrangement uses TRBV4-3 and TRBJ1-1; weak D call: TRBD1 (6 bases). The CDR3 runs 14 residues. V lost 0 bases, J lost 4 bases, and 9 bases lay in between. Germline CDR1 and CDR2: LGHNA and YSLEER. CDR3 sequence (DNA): TGCGCCAGCAGCCAAGATAACAGGGCCACTGAAGCTTTCTTT. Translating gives CASSQDNRATEAFF.

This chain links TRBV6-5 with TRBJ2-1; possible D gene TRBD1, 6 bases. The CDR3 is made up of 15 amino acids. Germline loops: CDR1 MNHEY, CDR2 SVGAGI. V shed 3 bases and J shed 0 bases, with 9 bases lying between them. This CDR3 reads CASSYGQSSYNEQFF. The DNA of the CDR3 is TGTGCCAGCAGTTATGGACAGAGCTCCTACAATGAGCAGTTCTTC.

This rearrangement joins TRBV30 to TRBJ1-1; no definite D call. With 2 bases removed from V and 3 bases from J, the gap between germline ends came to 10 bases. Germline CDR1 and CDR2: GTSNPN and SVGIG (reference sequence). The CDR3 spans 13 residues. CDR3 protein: CAWSRSRDTEAFF. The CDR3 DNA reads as TGTGCCTGGAGTAGATCCCGAGACACTGAAGCTTTCTTT.

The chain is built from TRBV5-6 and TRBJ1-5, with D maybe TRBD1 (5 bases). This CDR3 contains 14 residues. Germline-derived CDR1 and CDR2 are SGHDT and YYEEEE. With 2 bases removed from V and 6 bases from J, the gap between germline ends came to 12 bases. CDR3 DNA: TGTGCCAGCAGCTTAGGGGCGTCCGCTCAGCCCCAGCATTTT. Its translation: CASSLGASAQPQHF.

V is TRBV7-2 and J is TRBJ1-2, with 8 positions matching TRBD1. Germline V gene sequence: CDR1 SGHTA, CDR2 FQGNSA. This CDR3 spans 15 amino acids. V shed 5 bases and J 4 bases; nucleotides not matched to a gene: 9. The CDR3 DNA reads TGTGCCAGCAGCCCCAGACAGGGGCCGGTCTATGGCTACACCTTC. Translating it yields CASSPRQGPVYGYTF.

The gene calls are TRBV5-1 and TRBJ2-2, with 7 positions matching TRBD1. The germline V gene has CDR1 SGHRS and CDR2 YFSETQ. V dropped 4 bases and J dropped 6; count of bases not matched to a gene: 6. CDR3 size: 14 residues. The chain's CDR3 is CASSLRQGAGELFF. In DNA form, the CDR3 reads TGCGCCAGCAGCCTGAGACAGGGAGCCGGGGAGCTGTTTTTT.

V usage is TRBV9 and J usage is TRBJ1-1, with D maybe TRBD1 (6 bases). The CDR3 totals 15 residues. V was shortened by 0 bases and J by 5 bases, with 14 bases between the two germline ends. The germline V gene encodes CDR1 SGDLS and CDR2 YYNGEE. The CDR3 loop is CASSVVNDRRTEAFF. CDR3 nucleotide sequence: TGTGCCAGCAGCGTAGTTAACGACAGGAGGACTGAAGCTTTCTTT.

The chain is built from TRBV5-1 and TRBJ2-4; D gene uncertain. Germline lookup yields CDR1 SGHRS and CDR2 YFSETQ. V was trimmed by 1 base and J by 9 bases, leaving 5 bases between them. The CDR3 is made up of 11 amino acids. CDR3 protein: CASSLNGIQYF. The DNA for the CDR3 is TGCGCCAGCAGCTTGAACGGCATTCAGTACTTC.

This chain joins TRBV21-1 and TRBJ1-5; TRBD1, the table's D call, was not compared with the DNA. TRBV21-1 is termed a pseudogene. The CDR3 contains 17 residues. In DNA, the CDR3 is TGTGCCAGCAGCAAAGGCCGGGACAGGGGTTTACATCAGCCCCAGCATTTT. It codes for CASSKGRDRGLHQPQHF.